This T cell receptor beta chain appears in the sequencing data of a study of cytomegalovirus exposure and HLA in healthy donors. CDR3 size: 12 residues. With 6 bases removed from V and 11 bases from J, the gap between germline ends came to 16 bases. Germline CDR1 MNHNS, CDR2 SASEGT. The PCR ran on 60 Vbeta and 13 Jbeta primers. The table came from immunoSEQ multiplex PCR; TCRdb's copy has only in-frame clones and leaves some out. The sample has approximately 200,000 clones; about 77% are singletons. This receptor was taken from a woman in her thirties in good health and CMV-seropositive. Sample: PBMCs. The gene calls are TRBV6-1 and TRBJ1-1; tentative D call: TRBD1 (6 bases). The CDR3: CASSGGQRAAFF. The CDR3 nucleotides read TGTGCCAGCAGCGGGGGGCAGCGGGCGGCTTTCTTT.